This T cell receptor beta chain was sequenced during a study of T cell changes during pregnancy in multiple sclerosis (dated 2019 in TCRdb). At the level of the whole study: The study looked at changes in the T cell repertoire across pregnancy in women with multiple sclerosis.

CDR1 LNHDA and CDR2 SQIVND were looked up in the germline V gene (reference sequence). The V end gives up 3 bases and the J end 0 bases, leaving 7 bases in the junction not matched to a gene. Counted from cysteine to phenylalanine, this CDR3 has 17 amino acids. Only the CDR3 region is kept as DNA, spanning 51 bases read in frame from base 1. Libraries were constructed by the immunoSEQ multiplex PCR assay. The table comes from immuneACCESS by way of TCRdb, which keeps in-frame sequences with V and J called. Part of the clones is missing from these tables; in studies checked, under half for an unresolved V gene and the rest for unknown reasons. In all, the sample holds 55,000 or so clones, and 90% of those were seen once. The ten largest clones add up to approximately 0.58% of the sample. As for this clone: There is no known antigen for this receptor. There are no base qualities to consult, and no much larger clone falls within one base.

The rearranged chain carries TRBV19 and TRBJ1-3, with TRBD1 identical over 8 junction bases. This sequence originates from a female donor with multiple sclerosis, enrolled in a pregnancy study. This sample comprised CD4+ T cells from peripheral blood mononuclear cells, obtained in the first trimester of pregnancy. The CDR3 sequence is CASSILRGQRSGNTIYF. The nucleotide sequence is TGTGCCAGTAGTATCCTCAGGGGGCAACGCTCTGGAAACACCATATATTTT.